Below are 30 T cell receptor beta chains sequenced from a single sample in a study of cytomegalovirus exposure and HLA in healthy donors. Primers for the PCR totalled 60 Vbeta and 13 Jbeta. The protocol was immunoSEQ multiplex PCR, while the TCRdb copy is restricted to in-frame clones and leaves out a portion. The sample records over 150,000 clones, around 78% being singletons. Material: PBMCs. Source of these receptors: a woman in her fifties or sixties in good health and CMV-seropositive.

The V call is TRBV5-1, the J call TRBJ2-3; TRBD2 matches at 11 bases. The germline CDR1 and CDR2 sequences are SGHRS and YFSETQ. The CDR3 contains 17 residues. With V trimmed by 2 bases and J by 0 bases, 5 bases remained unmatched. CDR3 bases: TGCGCCAGCAGCTTAGGGACTAGCGGTCTTAGCACAGATACGCAGTATTTT. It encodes CASSLGTSGLSTDTQYF.

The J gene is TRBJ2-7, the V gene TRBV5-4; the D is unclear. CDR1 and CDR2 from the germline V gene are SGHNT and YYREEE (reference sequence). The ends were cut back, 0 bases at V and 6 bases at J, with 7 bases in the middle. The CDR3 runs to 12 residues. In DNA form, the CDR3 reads TGTGCCAGCAGCTTGGTGGAGTCCGAGCAGTACTTC. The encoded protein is CASSLVESEQYF.

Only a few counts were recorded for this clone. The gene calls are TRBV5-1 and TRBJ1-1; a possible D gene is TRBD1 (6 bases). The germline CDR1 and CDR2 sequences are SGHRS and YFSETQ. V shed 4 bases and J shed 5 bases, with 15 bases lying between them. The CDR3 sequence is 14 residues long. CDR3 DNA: TGCGCCAGCAGCCCGGGGGGCTCGGGGACTGAAGCTTTCTTT. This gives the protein CASSPGGSGTEAFF.

The CDR3 loop reads CAWRITQGWVTEAFF. In nucleotides, the CDR3 is TGTGCCTGGAGGATTACTCAGGGATGGGTCACTGAAGCTTTCTTT. The gene calls are TRBV30 and TRBJ1-1; D might be TRBD1 (5 bases). Germline V gives CDR1 GTSNPN, CDR2 SVGIG (reference sequence). V shed 3 bases and J shed 4 bases, with 18 bases lying between them. CDR3 size: 15 residues.

This chain's CDR3 is CASATGTDEAFF. The CDR3 DNA reads as TGTGCCAGCGCCACCGGGACTGACGAAGCTTTCTTT. The genes are TRBV6-1 and TRBJ1-1; D perhaps matches TRBD1 (5 bases). The CDR3 is 12 amino acids. The V end lost 8 bases, the J end lost 8 bases, and 15 bases lay between the germline ends. The germline CDR1 and CDR2 sequences are MNHNS and SASEGT.

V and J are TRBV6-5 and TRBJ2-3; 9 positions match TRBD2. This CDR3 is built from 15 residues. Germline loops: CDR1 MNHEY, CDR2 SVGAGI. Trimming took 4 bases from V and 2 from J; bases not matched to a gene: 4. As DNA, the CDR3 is TGTGCCAGCAGTTCGCGGGGGGGAAACACAGATACGCAGTATTTT. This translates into CASSSRGGNTDTQYF.

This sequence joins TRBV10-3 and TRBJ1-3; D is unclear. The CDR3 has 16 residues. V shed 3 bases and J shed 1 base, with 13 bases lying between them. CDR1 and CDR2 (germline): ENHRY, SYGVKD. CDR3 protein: CAISDSRRESGNTIYF. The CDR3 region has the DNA TGTGCCATCAGTGACTCTCGGAGGGAATCTGGAAACACCATATATTTT.

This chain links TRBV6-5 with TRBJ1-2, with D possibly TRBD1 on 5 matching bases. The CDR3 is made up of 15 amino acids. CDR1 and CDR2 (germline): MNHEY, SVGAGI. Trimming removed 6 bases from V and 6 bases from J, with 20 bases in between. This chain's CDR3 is CASRTSTGVLNGYTF. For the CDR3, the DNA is TGTGCCAGCAGAACCTCGACGGGGGTTTTGAATGGCTACACCTTC.

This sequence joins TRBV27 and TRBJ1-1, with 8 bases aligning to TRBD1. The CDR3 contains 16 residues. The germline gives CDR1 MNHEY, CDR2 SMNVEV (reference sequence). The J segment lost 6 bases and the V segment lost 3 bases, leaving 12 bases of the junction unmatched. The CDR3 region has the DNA TGTGCCAGCAGTTTCGGGCCCCCGGACAGGGAAGCTGAAGCTTTCTTT. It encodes CASSFGPPDREAEAFF.

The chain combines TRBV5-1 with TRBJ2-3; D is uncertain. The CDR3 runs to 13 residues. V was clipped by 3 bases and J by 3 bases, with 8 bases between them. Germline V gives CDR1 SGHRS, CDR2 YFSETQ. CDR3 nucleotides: TGCGCCAGCAGCTGGGCAGAAACAGATACGCAGTATTTT. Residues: CASSWAETDTQYF.

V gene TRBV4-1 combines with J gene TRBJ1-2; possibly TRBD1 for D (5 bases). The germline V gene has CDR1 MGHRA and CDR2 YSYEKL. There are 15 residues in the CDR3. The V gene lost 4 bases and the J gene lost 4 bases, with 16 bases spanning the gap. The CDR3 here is CASSPRAQGGYGYTF. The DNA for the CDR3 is TGCGCCAGCAGCCCGCGGGCCCAGGGAGGCTATGGCTACACCTTC.

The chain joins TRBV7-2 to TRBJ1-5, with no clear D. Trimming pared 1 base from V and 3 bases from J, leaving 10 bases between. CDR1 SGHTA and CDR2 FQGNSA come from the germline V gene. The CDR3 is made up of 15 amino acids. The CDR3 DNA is TGTGCCAGCAGCTTAGGTGGGAGTTTCAATCAGCCCCAGCATTTT. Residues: CASSLGGSFNQPQHF.

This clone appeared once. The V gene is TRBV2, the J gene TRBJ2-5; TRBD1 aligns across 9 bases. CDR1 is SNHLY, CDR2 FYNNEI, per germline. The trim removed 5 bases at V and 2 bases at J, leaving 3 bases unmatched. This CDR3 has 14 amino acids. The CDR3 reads CASSYRGRQETQYF. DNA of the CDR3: TGTGCCAGCAGTTACAGGGGGCGGCAAGAGACCCAGTACTTC.

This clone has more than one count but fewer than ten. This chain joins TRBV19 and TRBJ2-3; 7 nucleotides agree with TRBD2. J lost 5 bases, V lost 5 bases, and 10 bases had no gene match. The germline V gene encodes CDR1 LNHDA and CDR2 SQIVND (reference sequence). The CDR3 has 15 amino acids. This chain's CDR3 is CASSPLGGGRDTQYF. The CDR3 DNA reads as TGTGCCAGTAGTCCGTTGGGGGGGGGTCGAGATACGCAGTATTTT.

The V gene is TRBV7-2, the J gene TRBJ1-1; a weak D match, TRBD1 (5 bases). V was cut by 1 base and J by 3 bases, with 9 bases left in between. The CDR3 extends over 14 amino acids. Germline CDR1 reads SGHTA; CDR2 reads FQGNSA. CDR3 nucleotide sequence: TGTGCCAGCAGCTTAGGGCAGGGCGACACTGAAGCTTTCTTT. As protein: CASSLGQGDTEAFF.

The CDR3 sequence is CASSLYSRNQGRNYEQYF. Written as DNA, the CDR3 is TGTGCCAGCAGTTTATACTCCCGGAACCAGGGAAGGAACTACGAGCAGTACTTC. The chain is built from TRBV27 and TRBJ2-7, with D possibly being TRBD1 (5 bases). CDR1 is MNHEY, CDR2 SMNVEV, per germline (reference sequence). The CDR3 has 18 residues. Trimming left V 1 base short and J 3 bases short, with 22 bases between.

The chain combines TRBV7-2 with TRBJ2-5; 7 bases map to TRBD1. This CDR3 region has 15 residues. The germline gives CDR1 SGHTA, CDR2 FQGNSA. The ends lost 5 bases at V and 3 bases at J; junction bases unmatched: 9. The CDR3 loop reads CASSLDGGTEETQYF. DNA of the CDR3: TGTGCCAGCAGCCTGGACGGTGGGACAGAAGAGACCCAGTACTTC.

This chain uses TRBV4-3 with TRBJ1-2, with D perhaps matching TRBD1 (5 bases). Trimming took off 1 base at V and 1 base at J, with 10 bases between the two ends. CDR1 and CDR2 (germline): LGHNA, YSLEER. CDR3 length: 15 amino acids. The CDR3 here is CASSQAPGNNYGYTF. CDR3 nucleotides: TGCGCCAGCAGCCAAGCTCCAGGGAATAACTATGGCTACACCTTC.

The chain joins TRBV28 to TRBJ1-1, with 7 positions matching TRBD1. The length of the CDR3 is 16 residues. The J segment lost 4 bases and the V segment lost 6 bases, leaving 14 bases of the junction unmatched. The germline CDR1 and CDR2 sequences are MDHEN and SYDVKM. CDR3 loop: CASRIPRTGGSTEAFF. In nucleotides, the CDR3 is TGTGCCAGCAGGATACCAAGGACAGGCGGAAGCACTGAAGCTTTCTTT.

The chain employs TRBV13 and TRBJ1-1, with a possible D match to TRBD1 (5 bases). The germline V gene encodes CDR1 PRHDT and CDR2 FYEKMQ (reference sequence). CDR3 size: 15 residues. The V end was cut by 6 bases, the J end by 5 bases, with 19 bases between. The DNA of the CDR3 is TGTGCCAGCAGACACCACGCGGGGGGGAGAACTGAAGCTTTCTTT. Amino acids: CASRHHAGGRTEAFF. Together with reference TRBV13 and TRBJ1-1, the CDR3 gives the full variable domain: AAGVIQSPRHLIKEKRETATLKCYPIPRHDTVYWYQQGPGQDPQFLISFYEKMQSDKGSIPDRFSAQQFSDYHSELNMSSLELGDSALYFCASRHHAGGRTEAFFGQGTRLTVV.

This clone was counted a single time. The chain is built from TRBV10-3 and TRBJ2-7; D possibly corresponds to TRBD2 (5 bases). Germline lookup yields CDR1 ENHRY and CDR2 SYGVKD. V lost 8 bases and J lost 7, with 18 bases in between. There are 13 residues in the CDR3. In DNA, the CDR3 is TGTGCCATCTCCAAAGGAGAGGGTGGGGAGCAGTACTTC. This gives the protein CAISKGEGGEQYF.

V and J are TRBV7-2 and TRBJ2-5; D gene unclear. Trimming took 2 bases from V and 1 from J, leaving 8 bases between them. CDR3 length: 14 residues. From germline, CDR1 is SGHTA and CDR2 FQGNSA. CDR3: CASSLMGSQETQYF. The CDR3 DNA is TGTGCCAGCAGCTTAATGGGCAGCCAAGAGACCCAGTACTTC. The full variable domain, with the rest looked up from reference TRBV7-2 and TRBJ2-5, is GAGVSQSPSNKVTEKGKDVELRCDPISGHTALYWYRQSLGQGLEFLIYFQGNSAPDKSGLPSDRFSAERTGGSVSTLTIQRTQQEDSAVYLCASSLMGSQETQYFGPGTRLLVL.

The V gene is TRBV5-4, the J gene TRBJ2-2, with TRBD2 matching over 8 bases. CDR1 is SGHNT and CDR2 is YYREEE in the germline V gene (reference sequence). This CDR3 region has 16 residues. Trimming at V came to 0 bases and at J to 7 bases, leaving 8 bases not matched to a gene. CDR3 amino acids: CASSLGGGGPVGELFF. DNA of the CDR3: TGTGCCAGCAGCTTGGGGGGCGGGGGGCCCGTCGGGGAGCTGTTTTTT.

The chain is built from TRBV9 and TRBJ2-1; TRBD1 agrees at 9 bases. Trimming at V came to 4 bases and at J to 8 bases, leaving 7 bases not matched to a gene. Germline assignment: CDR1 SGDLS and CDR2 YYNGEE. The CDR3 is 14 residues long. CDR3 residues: CASSLRQGGYEQFF. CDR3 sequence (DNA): TGTGCCAGCAGCCTCAGACAGGGGGGTTATGAGCAGTTCTTC.

The CDR3 loop reads CASRGGLAAHNEQFF. The DNA of the CDR3 is TGTGCCAGCAGGGGGGGACTAGCGGCCCACAATGAGCAGTTCTTC. The J gene is TRBJ2-1, the V gene TRBV6-1; 11 bases map to TRBD2. CDR3 length: 15 residues. V shed 6 bases and J 5 bases; nucleotides not matched to a gene: 6. The germline CDR1 and CDR2 sequences are MNHNS and SASEGT.

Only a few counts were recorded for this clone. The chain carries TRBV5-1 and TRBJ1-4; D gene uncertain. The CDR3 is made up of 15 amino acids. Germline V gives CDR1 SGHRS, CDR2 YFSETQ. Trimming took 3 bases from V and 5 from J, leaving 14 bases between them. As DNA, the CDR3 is TGCGCCAGCAGCTCCCCGGAAGGAGGGAATGAAAAACTGTTTTTT. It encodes CASSSPEGGNEKLFF.

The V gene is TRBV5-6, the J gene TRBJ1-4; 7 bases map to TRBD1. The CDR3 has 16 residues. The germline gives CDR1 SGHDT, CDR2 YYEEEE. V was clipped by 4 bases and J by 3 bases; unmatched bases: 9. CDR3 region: CASSPGPGQSNEKLFF. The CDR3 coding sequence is TGTGCCAGCAGCCCCGGGCCGGGACAGTCTAATGAAAAACTGTTTTTT.

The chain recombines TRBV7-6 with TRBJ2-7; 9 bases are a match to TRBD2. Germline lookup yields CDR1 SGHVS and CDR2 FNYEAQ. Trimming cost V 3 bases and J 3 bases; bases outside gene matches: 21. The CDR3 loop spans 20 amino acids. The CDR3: CASSFRFGGRAIKTGYEQYF. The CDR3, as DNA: TGTGCCAGCAGCTTCCGTTTCGGCGGGAGGGCCATAAAGACGGGCTACGAGCAGTACTTC. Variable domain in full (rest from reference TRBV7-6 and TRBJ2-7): GAGVSQSPRYKVTKRGQDVALRCDPISGHVSLYWYRQALGQGPEFLTYFNYEAQQDKSGLPNDRFSAERPEGSISTLTIQRTEQRDSAMYRCASSFRFGGRAIKTGYEQYFGPGTRLTVT.

This CDR3 is CATSRDGNQRGEKLFF. The DNA of the CDR3 is TGTGCCACCAGCAGAGACGGGAACCAGCGCGGTGAAAAACTGTTTTTT. The chain joins TRBV15 to TRBJ1-4; D gene uncertain. CDR3 length equals 16 residues. CDR1 LNHNV and CDR2 YYDKDF come from the germline V gene (reference sequence). Trimming cost V 0 bases and J 7 bases, with 15 bases left between them.

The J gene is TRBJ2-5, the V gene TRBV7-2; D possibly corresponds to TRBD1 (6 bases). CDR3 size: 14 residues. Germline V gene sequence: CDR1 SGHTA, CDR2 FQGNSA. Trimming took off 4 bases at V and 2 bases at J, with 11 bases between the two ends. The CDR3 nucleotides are TGTGCCAGCAGCTGGACAGCGACTCAAGAGACCCAGTACTTC. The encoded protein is CASSWTATQETQYF.